One sample yielded the 29 T cell receptor beta chains listed below, sequenced in a study of CD8+ T cells in alopecia areata. Following extraction, RNA underwent reverse transcription to cDNA, which served as the sequencing template. TCRdb keeps only in-frame clones here, not all; method: immunoSEQ multiplex PCR. The data show 150,000 to 180,000 clones, 40% to 65% seen once. Source: CD8+ T cells sorted from blood, taken at week 0. The receptors were sampled from a human donor with alopecia areata.

This clone was observed a handful of times. J is TRBJ1-3 and V is TRBV13, with TRBD1 identical over 7 bases. CDR3 length: 14 residues. Germline loops: CDR1 PRHDT, CDR2 FYEKMQ (reference sequence). Trimming removed 4 bases from V and 6 bases from J; junction bases left unmatched: 6. The CDR3 spells CASSSLDRLNTIYF. The CDR3 DNA is TGTGCCAGCAGCTCGCTGGACAGGCTAAACACCATATATTTT.

This clone was detected a few times. The chain employs TRBV29-1 and TRBJ2-3, with D uncertain. Looked up from germline, CDR1 is SQVTM and CDR2 is ANQGSEA. Trimming shortened V by 6 bases and J by 7 bases, and 8 bases separated the two germline ends. CDR3 length: 10 residues. CDR3 sequence reads: CSVAPHTQYF. CDR3 bases: TGCAGCGTCGCGCCGCATACGCAGTATTTT.

The chain is built from TRBV30 and TRBJ1-2, with D possibly TRBD1 on 6 matching bases. Per germline, CDR1 GTSNPN and CDR2 SVGIG (reference sequence). Trimming took off 3 bases at V and 3 bases at J, with 14 bases between the two ends. The CDR3 extends over 14 amino acids. CDR3 in DNA: TGTGCCTGGAGCGGAGCGGGGGGCCACTATGGCTACACCTTC. Its protein is CAWSGAGGHYGYTF.

This clone was picked up a small number of times. The chain carries TRBV14 and TRBJ2-5, with D perhaps matching TRBD1 (6 bases). The CDR3 is 17 amino acids. Between the trimmed V and J ends, which lost 0 bases and 1 base, there was a span of 15 bases. Looked up from germline, CDR1 is SGHDN and CDR2 is FVKESK. The CDR3 nucleotides read TGTGCCAGCAGCCAAGAGCTCAGGGGCGACATCCAAGAGACCCAGTACTTC. Its protein product is CASSQELRGDIQETQYF.

The V and J genes are TRBV6-5 and TRBJ2-6; no clear D. Germline CDR1 and CDR2: MNHEY and SVGAGI. The CDR3 spans 13 residues. V dropped 5 bases and J dropped 2 bases, with 4 bases sitting between them. The CDR3, as DNA: TGTGCCAGCAGTCCCGCTGGGGCCAACGTCCTGACTTTC. Its translation is CASSPAGANVLTF.

CDR3 in DNA: TGTGCCAGCAGTTTAGGTTCCGGCAATCAGCCCCAGCATTTT. Protein product: CASSLGSGNQPQHF. The genes are TRBV27 and TRBJ1-5; D call uncertain. The germline CDR1 and CDR2 sequences are MNHEY and SMNVEV (reference sequence). The CDR3 runs 14 residues. The V gene lost 2 bases and the J gene lost 2 bases, with 7 bases spanning the gap.

The rearrangement uses TRBV11-1 and TRBJ1-5; a weak D match, TRBD1 (6 bases). V gave up 1 base and J gave up 4 bases, with 17 bases separating them. CDR3 size: 17 residues. CDR1 and CDR2 from the germline V gene are SGHAT and FQDESV (reference sequence). Written as DNA, the CDR3 is TGTGCCAGCAGCTTAGACTCATGGGAGGGGGGAAATCAGCCCCAGCATTTT. Its protein product is CASSLDSWEGGNQPQHF.

V gene TRBV4-1 combines with J gene TRBJ2-7; 9 bases map to TRBD1. Germline values: CDR1 MGHRA, CDR2 YSYEKL. This CDR3 spans 14 amino acids. Unmatched junction bases numbered 0, after V lost 1 base and J lost 2 bases. The CDR3 nucleotides are TGCGCCAGCAGCCAAGGACAGGGGGCCTACGAGCAGTACTTC. It specifies CASSQGQGAYEQYF.

The rearrangement uses TRBV4-3 and TRBJ1-1; no reliable D call. Germline V gene lookup returns CDR1 LGHNA and CDR2 YSLEER. Trimming pared 0 bases from V and 2 bases from J, leaving 4 bases between. This CDR3 contains 13 residues. The CDR3 loop is CASSQDPNTEAFF. The CDR3 DNA sequence: TGCGCCAGCAGCCAAGATCCCAACACTGAAGCTTTCTTT.

In its sample, this clone was seen a few times. The chain employs TRBV7-9 and TRBJ1-1; the match to TRBD1 covers 7 bases. Per the germline V gene, CDR1 is SEHNR and CDR2 is FQNEAQ (reference sequence). V shed 5 bases, J shed 3 bases, and the junction held 3 bases outside the gene matches. This CDR3 contains 13 residues. CDR3 amino acids: CASSAGQDTEAFF. CDR3 sequence (DNA): TGTGCCAGCAGCGCCGGACAGGACACTGAAGCTTTCTTT. Full variable domain (missing parts from reference TRBV7-9 and TRBJ1-1): DTGVSQNPRHKITKRGQNVTFRCDPISEHNRLYWYRQTLGQGPEFLTYFQNEAQLEKSRLLSDRFSAERPKGSFSTLEIQRTEQGDSAMYLCASSAGQDTEAFFGQGTRLTVV.

J is TRBJ2-7 and V is TRBV7-9; 9 nucleotides match TRBD1. Germline V CDR1 and CDR2: SEHNR, FQNEAQ (reference sequence). The CDR3 spans 15 residues. V was pared by 5 bases and J by 5 bases, with 10 bases of the junction left unmatched. For the CDR3, the DNA is TGTGCCAGCAGCCCTTTGGGGACAGGGAGCGACGAGCAGTACTTC. Translated, it gives CASSPLGTGSDEQYF.

The rearrangement uses TRBV9 and TRBJ2-7; no firm D call. CDR1 is SGDLS and CDR2 is YYNGEE in the germline V gene. The CDR3 spans 13 residues. V lost 0 bases and J 3 bases, leaving 7 bases between the germline ends. As DNA, the CDR3 is TGTGCCAGCAGCGTAGGTTCTGACTACGAGCAGTACTTC. It yields the protein CASSVGSDYEQYF.

This clone was observed a few times. This chain uses TRBV29-1 with TRBJ1-2; tentatively, D is TRBD1 (6 bases). This CDR3 comprises 13 residues. The V gene's germline CDR1 is SQVTM and CDR2 ANQGSEA. Trimming pared 6 bases from V and 5 bases from J, leaving 16 bases between. CDR3 DNA: TGCAGCGTGGCCGGGGGGGCCGGGTATGGCTACACCTTC. It translates to CSVAGGAGYGYTF.

The chain joins TRBV11-2 to TRBJ2-1; perhaps D is TRBD1 or TRBD2 (5 bases each). V was clipped by 3 bases and J by 0 bases, with 15 bases between them. In germline, CDR1 is SGHAT, CDR2 FQNNGV. The CDR3 spans 17 residues. The CDR3 sequence is CASSFQAGDHSYNEQFF. The CDR3 coding sequence is TGTGCCAGCAGCTTTCAGGCTGGGGACCACTCCTACAATGAGCAGTTCTTC.

V gene TRBV29-1 combines with J gene TRBJ2-3, with TRBD2 matching 9 bases. CDR1 is SQVTM, CDR2 ANQGSEA, per germline. The CDR3 loop spans 12 amino acids. The V gene end was trimmed by 5 bases and the J gene end by 14 bases; junction bases not matched to a gene: 11. Written as DNA, the CDR3 is TGCAGCGTTCCAACGGCTAGCGGGGATCGGTATTTT. The encoded protein is CSVPTASGDRYF.

DNA of the CDR3: TGTGCCAGCAGTGCCCCACAGGGGAACACTGAAGCTTTCTTT. It yields the protein CASSAPQGNTEAFF. The chain couples TRBV2 to TRBJ1-1; weak D call: TRBD1 (6 bases). CDR3 size: 14 residues. Germline-derived CDR1 and CDR2 are SNHLY and FYNNEI. Trimming cost V 4 bases and J 1 base, with 10 bases left between them.

This clone occurred a few times. The chain is built from TRBV15 and TRBJ2-7; D gene ambiguous. The CDR3 sequence is 11 residues long. The V gene lost 3 bases and the J gene lost 4 bases, with 4 bases spanning the gap. Germline assignment: CDR1 LNHNV and CDR2 YYDKDF (reference sequence). The CDR3 protein is CATSSGYEQYF. CDR3 DNA sequence: TGTGCCACCAGCAGTGGGTACGAGCAGTACTTC.

This clone was seen a single time. The chain combines TRBV5-1 with TRBJ1-2, with 8 positions matching TRBD1. Per germline, CDR1 SGHRS and CDR2 YFSETQ. CDR3 size: 13 residues. V lost 6 bases and J lost 6; bases outside the gene matches: 7. Written as DNA, the CDR3 is TGCGCCAGCACTCCGACGGACAGGGATGGCTACACCTTC. Its translation: CASTPTDRDGYTF.

The chain combines TRBV29-1 with TRBJ2-7; D unclear. Trimming removed 0 bases at V and 0 bases at J, with 6 bases between. This CDR3 region has 13 residues. Germline V gene sequence: CDR1 SQVTM, CDR2 ANQGSEA. In DNA form, the CDR3 reads TGCAGCGTTGAAGATGGAGACTCCTACGAGCAGTACTTC. Translation: CSVEDGDSYEQYF.

The table lists this clone with a few counts. The chain couples TRBV6-4 to TRBJ1-4, with 7 bases that match TRBD1. Trimming removed 6 bases from V and 7 bases from J; junction bases left unmatched: 2. The CDR3 spans 12 residues. Per germline, CDR1 MRHNA and CDR2 SNTAGT. This CDR3 is CASSWTGEKLFF. For the CDR3, the DNA is TGTGCCAGCAGCTGGACAGGTGAAAAACTGTTTTTT.

The chain employs TRBV4-3 and TRBJ1-2, with 9 bases lining up with TRBD1. The germline CDR1 and CDR2 sequences are LGHNA and YSLEER. This CDR3 comprises 16 residues. The V segment lost 0 bases and the J segment 3 bases; nucleotides outside the gene matches: 5. The CDR3 region has the DNA TGCGCCAGCAGCCAAGATAGGGACAGGGTTCACTATGGCTACACCTTC. Residues: CASSQDRDRVHYGYTF.

The rearrangement joins TRBV4-1 to TRBJ1-1; D may be TRBD1 (6 bases). This CDR3 is 14 amino acids long. The V end was cut by 4 bases, the J end by 8 bases, with 17 bases between. Germline V lookup: CDR1 MGHRA, CDR2 YSYEKL. The CDR3 DNA sequence: TGCGCCAGCAGCCCCTTTACCGACAGGCCCGAAGCTTTCTTT. Translated: CASSPFTDRPEAFF.

CDR3 coding DNA: TGCGCCAGCAGCTCTCCGGACAGGGGGCCCTACAATGAGCAGTTCTTC. This encodes CASSSPDRGPYNEQFF. The chain joins TRBV5-1 to TRBJ2-1, with TRBD1 matching 11 bases. CDR1 SGHRS and CDR2 YFSETQ come from the germline V gene. This CDR3 contains 16 residues. V lost 3 bases and J lost 2; bases outside the gene matches: 4.

This clone was detected a few times. This chain uses TRBV29-1 with TRBJ2-5; D is unclear. Germline CDR1 is SQVTM and CDR2 is ANQGSEA. Trimming pared 3 bases from V and 5 bases from J, leaving 10 bases between. The CDR3 contains 12 residues. In DNA, the CDR3 is TGCAGCGTTGATACTTTGGGGGAGACCCAGTACTTC. This sequence encodes CSVDTLGETQYF.

The chain has TRBV5-5 and TRBJ2-7; 11 bases map to TRBD1. The germline V gene has CDR1 SGHKS and CDR2 YYEKEE (reference sequence). There are 14 residues in the CDR3. V shed 4 bases and J 3 bases; nucleotides not matched to a gene: 3. The CDR3 sequence: CASSPGTGGYEQYF. In DNA form, the CDR3 reads TGTGCCAGCAGCCCCGGGACAGGGGGCTACGAGCAGTACTTC. Drawing the rest from reference TRBV5-5 and TRBJ2-7, the complete variable domain is DAGVTQSPTHLIKTRGQQVTLRCSPISGHKSVSWYQQVLGQGPQFIFQYYEKEERGRGNFPDRFSARQFPNYSSELNVNALLLGDSALYLCASSPGTGGYEQYFGPGTRLTVT.

The chain combines TRBV29-1 with TRBJ1-2; D is perhaps TRBD1 (5 bases). V was trimmed by 4 bases and J by 3 bases, leaving 21 bases between them. The germline V gene has CDR1 SQVTM and CDR2 ANQGSEA. The CDR3 is 16 residues long. The CDR3 bases are TGCAGCGTTGGAGGGGCGAGCACCCAACGGGACTATGGCTACACCTTC. It translates to CSVGGASTQRDYGYTF.

The chain joins TRBV13 to TRBJ1-6; TRBD1 is a possible D gene (6 bases). In germline, CDR1 is PRHDT, CDR2 FYEKMQ (reference sequence). The CDR3 runs 14 residues. V lost 2 bases to trimming and J lost 8 bases, with 10 bases between them. CDR3 sequence: CASSLTGTHSPLHF. The CDR3 nucleotides are TGTGCCAGCAGCTTAACCGGGACACATTCACCCCTCCACTTT.

The V gene is TRBV5-1, the J gene TRBJ2-7; D is unclear. The germline V gene has CDR1 SGHRS and CDR2 YFSETQ. The CDR3 is made up of 14 amino acids. V lost 0 bases and J lost 3, with 10 bases in between. CDR3 sequence (DNA): TGCGCCAGCAGCTTGGAGCCCCGAGACTACGAGCAGTACTTC. Amino acid sequence: CASSLEPRDYEQYF.

The chain couples TRBV4-1 to TRBJ2-7; TRBD1 matches 11 bases. Germline V gene data show CDR1 as MGHRA and CDR2 as YSYEKL. Losses at the gene ends were 0 bases for V and 3 bases for J; bases not matched to a gene: 4. This CDR3 has 16 residues. CDR3 amino acids: CASSQESGTGGYEQYF. CDR3 DNA: TGCGCCAGCAGCCAAGAATCCGGGACAGGGGGCTACGAGCAGTACTTC.